The rows below give T cell receptor beta chains drawn from one sample of a study of blood T cells in healthy people across ages. Via MiXCR, TCRdb re-called the 5' RACE reads, giving one row per CDR3 protein. Among about a million distinct CDR3 sequences listed, around two fifths were seen once. The sequenced material came from blood. The receptor set was obtained from a man younger than 30 in good health. Each CDR3 is given with its conserved first and last residue. The D gene is left open where the match is weak. Clone size is not always given. Where it is, it says once, few, many or a class for expanded clones.

J gene,clone size,D gene,V gene,CDR3 DNA,CDR3 protein
TRBJ2-5,-,-,TRBV21-1,TGTGTCCTACGAGACAAAGTAGTCGAGGAGACAGGGACGTTTCAGACCCAGTACTTC,CVLRDKVVEETGTFQTQYF
TRBJ1-2,-,TRBD1,TRBV12-3/TRBV12-4,TGTGCCACCATAAGCTCAGACAGGGGGCTGAGTGGCTACACCTTC,CATISSDRGLSGYTF
TRBJ1-1,few,TRBD1,TRBV29-1,TGCAGCGTTGTCCGACAGGGGTCTGAAGCTTTCTTT,CSVVRQGSEAFF
TRBJ1-2,-,-,TRBV25-1,TGTGCCAGCAGTGAGATAACAAACTATGGCTACACCTTC,CASSEITNYGYTF
TRBJ2-1,-,TRBD1,TRBV20-1,TGCAGTGCTCACCCAGGGGGCAAGAGCTCCTACAATGAGCAGTTCTTC,CSAHPGGKSSYNEQFF
TRBJ2-3,-,TRBD2,TRBV7-9,TGTGCCAGCAGCTTAGCGCGGGGGGGGACAACAGATACGCAGTATTTT,CASSLARGGTTDTQYF
TRBJ2-1,few,-,TRBV5-1,TGCGCCAGCAGCTTGGACAACGGGGGCTACAATGAGCAGTTCTTC,CASSLDNGGYNEQFF
TRBJ2-2,-,-,TRBV6-1,TGTGCCAGCAGTAGGGAGTTAGGGACATGGACCGGGGAGCTGTTTTTT,CASSRELGTWTGELFF
TRBJ1-5,once,-,TRBV7-8,TGTGCCAGCAGCCAAGGACCTGTCTATGGCAATCAGCCCCAGCATTTT,CASSQGPVYGNQPQHF
TRBJ2-3,-,TRBD2,TRBV13,TGTGCCAGCAGCTCACGAGCCGGGACTAGCGGGGGAGCAGATACGCAGTATTTT,CASSSRAGTSGGADTQYF
TRBJ1-2,-,-,TRBV20-1,TGCAGTGCTAGAGTTCCTGGTTTCGATGGCTGCACCTTC,CSARVPGFDGCTF
TRBJ2-5,-,-,TRBV7-8,TGTGCCAGCAGGGCTTCATATCTTCGGGACCAGAAGAAGAATGAGCAGTACTTC,CASRASYLRDQKKNEQYF
TRBJ1-1,few,-,TRBV5-1,TGCGCCAGCAGCTTGGAGCCCAACGGAGGGACTGAAGCTTTCTTT,CASSLEPNGGTEAFF
TRBJ2-7,few,TRBD2,TRBV10-3,TGTGCCATCAGCAGGGACTACCGTTCCTACGAGCAGTACTTC,CAISRDYRSYEQYF
TRBJ2-5,-,TRBD2,TRBV12-3/TRBV12-4,TGTGCCAGCAGTGTTTGGATAGCGGGAGAGACCCAGTACTTC,CASSVWIAGETQYF
TRBJ1-4,-,-,TRBV7-2,TGTGCCAGCAGCTTAGATAGTGTAGACGAAAAACTGTTTTTT,CASSLDSVDEKLFF
TRBJ2-1,few,-,TRBV7-9,TGTGCCAGCAGCTTAGTATCTCTGGACAATGAGCAGTTCTTC,CASSLVSLDNEQFF
TRBJ1-4,-,-,TRBV7-9,TGTGCCAGCAGCTTATCATACACCGGGACCGCAACTAATGAAAAACTGTTTTTT,CASSLSYTGTATNEKLFF
TRBJ1-2,-,-,TRBV4-1,TGCGCCAGCAGCCATAAGTCCAGGGACACCAACTATGGCTACACCTTC,CASSHKSRDTNYGYTF
TRBJ2-1,few,-,TRBV2,TGTGCCAGCAGGGAAGGATCGTCCCCCTACAATGAGCAGTTCTTC,CASREGSSPYNEQFF
TRBJ1-4,-,-,TRBV4-2,TGTGCCAGCAGCCAAGGCTTGGGACCGAGCCTGTTTTTT,CASSQGLGPSLFF
TRBJ2-5,once,TRBD1,TRBV5-6,TGTGCCAGCAGCTACCGGACAGGGGTATGGAATGAGCAGTACTTC,CASSYRTGVWNEQYF
TRBJ2-7,-,TRBD2,TRBV20-1,TGCAGTGCTAGAGATGGGAAAGCGGGATGGTCCTACGAGCAGTACTTC,CSARDGKAGWSYEQYF
TRBJ2-5,-,TRBD1,TRBV24-1,TGTGCCACCAGTGATGCAGACAGGGCCCAAGAGACCCAGTACTTC,CATSDADRAQETQYF
TRBJ2-2,-,-,TRBV4-3,TGCGCCAGCAGCCAAGAGTGGGTGAGCACCGGGGAGCTGTTTTTT,CASSQEWVSTGELFF
TRBJ1-2,-,-,TRBV14,TGTGCCAGCAGCCAAGTCGAGGGGACACACCCTAACTATGGCTACACCTTC,CASSQVEGTHPNYGYTF
TRBJ2-1,few,TRBD2,TRBV20-1,TGCAGTGCCAAAAACGGGGGGGATACCTACAATGAGCAGTTCTTC,CSAKNGGDTYNEQFF
TRBJ1-1,-,-,TRBV20-1,TGCAGTGCTACAGGGGTCCTCACTTCTCACACTGAAGCTTTCTTT,CSATGVLTSHTEAFF
TRBJ2-2,-,-,TRBV6-6,TGTGCCAGCGCCAACACCCCCAAGAACACCGGGGAGCTGTTTTTT,CASANTPKNTGELFF
TRBJ1-4,-,-,TRBV20-1,TGCAGTGCTAGTGGGAGGACGGGTGAAAAACTGTTTTTT,CSASGRTGEKLFF
TRBJ1-4,few,-,TRBV20-1,TGCAGTGTAGAGGAAACTAATGAAAAACTGTTTTTT,CSVEETNEKLFF
TRBJ1-1,-,-,TRBV20-1,TGCAGTGCAAATAAAGGGGGGACTGAAGCTTTCTTT,CSANKGGTEAFF
TRBJ1-2,-,-,TRBV20-1,TGCAGTGCTAGAGATGGGAACGGAAGTGTTGGCTACACCTTC,CSARDGNGSVGYTF
TRBJ2-1,-,-,TRBV6-5,TGTGCCAGCAGTGATAGGGGCCGCGTTGAGCAGTTCTTC,CASSDRGRVEQFF
TRBJ1-1,-,-,TRBV7-2,TGTGCCAGCAGCTTGACAGCGGCTGGCACTGAAGCTTTCTTT,CASSLTAAGTEAFF
TRBJ1-1,few,-,TRBV4-3,TGCGCCAGCAGCCACTGGTCTTCCCCCGCTTGGGACACTGAAGCTTTCTTT,CASSHWSSPAWDTEAFF
TRBJ2-1,-,TRBD1,TRBV20-1,TGCAGCCCAACCGGGACAGGTGGCTACAATGAGCAGTTCTTC,CSPTGTGGYNEQFF
TRBJ1-6,-,-,TRBV3-1,TGTGCCAGCAGCCAAGGAGGGAATAATTCACCCCTCCACTTT,CASSQGGNNSPLHF
TRBJ1-2,-,-,TRBV9,TGTGCCAGCAGCGTAGACGAGGGAACTGGCTACACCTTC,CASSVDEGTGYTF
TRBJ2-5,few,-,TRBV7-3,TGTGCCAGCAGCTTACAAGGCAGGGAGTATGAGACCCAGTACTTC,CASSLQGREYETQYF
TRBJ2-3,-,-,TRBV10-3,TGTGCCATCAGTGGGGCCTGGCCGGGGAAGGTTAAGGCAGGGAGCACAGATACGCAGTATTTT,CAISGAWPGKVKAGSTDTQYF
TRBJ1-5,-,-,TRBV27,TGTGCCAGCAGTGTTTCAGGGTTCCGCAATCGGCCCCAGCATTTT,CASSVSGFRNRPQHF
TRBJ1-6,many,-,TRBV2,TGTGCCAGCAGGCAGGGCCACAGCTCCTATAATTCACCCCTCCACTTT,CASRQGHSSYNSPLHF
TRBJ1-6,-,TRBD1,TRBV10-3,TGTGCCATTCGCCCGGACAGGACATATAATTCACCCCCCCACTTT,CAIRPDRTYNSPPHF
TRBJ1-6,-,-,TRBV2,TGTGCCATACAGACTGCCCCGGGTTCACCCCTCCACTTT,CAIQTAPGSPLHF
TRBJ2-1,-,-,TRBV11-2,TGTGCCACCCACGGGGGGACAACCTACAATGAGCAGTTCTTC,CATHGGTTYNEQFF
TRBJ1-1,-,-,TRBV4-1,TGCGCCAGCAGCCAAGATGGGCAGTCCACTGAAGCTTTCTTT,CASSQDGQSTEAFF
TRBJ2-1,-,TRBD2,TRBV7-7,TGTGCTAGCAGCCCCCGACTAGCGGGGGATTACAATGAGCAGTTCTTC,CASSPRLAGDYNEQFF
TRBJ1-1,-,-,TRBV4-2,TGTGCCAGTAGCCCTCAGAGTGCTGGGGAAACTGAAGCTTTCTTT,CASSPQSAGETEAFF
TRBJ2-3,few,-,TRBV12-3/TRBV12-4,TGTGCCAGCAGCTCTGCCCGGAGCACAGATACGCAGTATTTT,CASSSARSTDTQYF
TRBJ2-2,-,TRBD2,TRBV12-3/TRBV12-4,TGTGCCAGCAGTTTAAAACTAGCGGACGGTACCGGGGAGCTGTTTTTT,CASSLKLADGTGELFF
TRBJ1-2,-,TRBD1,TRBV7-2,TGTGCCAGCAGCCCACAGGGGCCGGTTAACTATGGCTACACCTTC,CASSPQGPVNYGYTF
TRBJ2-4,-,-,TRBV5-1,TGCGCCAGCACCACAGACAATGAGCAGTACTTC,CASTTDNEQYF